What follows are 4 T cell receptor beta chains derived from one specimen sequenced in a study of CD8 T cells in Susac syndrome. The authors reverse transcribed roughly 0.5 to 1 ug RNA with random hexamers. MiXCR, applied by TCRdb to the immunoSEQ multiplex PCR reads, yields one record per CDR3 protein. The data contain over 100,000 distinct CDR3 sequences, 95% to 96% of them seen just once; the ten biggest clones take up 0.12% to 0.15%. Sequenced sample: CD4+ T cells from PBMCs. The receptors stem from a human donor with Susac syndrome.

The chain's CDR3 is CASSFGLNYGYTF. Here the CDR3 DNA reads TGTGCCAGCAGTTTCGGCCTTAACTATGGCTACACCTTC. This chain connects TRBV12-3 or TRBV12-4 to TRBJ1-2, with D uncertain. V lost 3 bases and J lost 1, with 6 bases in between. This CDR3 spans 13 amino acids.

The chain is built from TRBV20-1 and TRBJ2-1; possible D gene TRBD2, 6 bases. Trimming removed 5 bases from V and 1 base from J, with 12 bases in between. Per germline, CDR1 DFQATT and CDR2 SNEGSKA (reference sequence). This CDR3 is built from 14 residues. This CDR3 is CSAERGVSYNEQFF. CDR3 in DNA: TGCAGTGCTGAGCGCGGGGTATCCTACAATGAGCAGTTCTTC.

The rearrangement links TRBV18 to TRBJ1-1, with no clear D. Germline CDR1 reads KGHSH; CDR2 reads LQKENI. The ends were cut back, 4 bases at V and 6 bases at J, with 12 bases in the middle. The CDR3 has 13 amino acids. The DNA for the CDR3 is TGTGCCAGCTCACGTGATGGATCCGCTGAAGCTTTCTTT. Translation gives CASSRDGSAEAFF.

This chain joins TRBV5-1 and TRBJ1-3; D not resolved. CDR1 and CDR2 (germline): SGHRS, YFSETQ. The CDR3 length is 12 residues. Trimming took 10 bases from V and 0 from J, leaving 8 bases between them. In DNA form, the CDR3 reads TGCGCCTGTGGGGACTCTGGAAACACCATATATTTT. Translating gives CACGDSGNTIYF.